This passage covers 12 T cell receptor beta chains from one sample sequenced in a study of memory CD4+ T cells and cytomegalovirus serostatus. Generated by immunoSEQ multiplex PCR, the TCRdb table keeps only in-frame clones and is missing some. The data contain some 48,000 clones, roughly 78% of them singletons. The sort gate was single viable CD3+CD4+CD8-CD45RO+ cells for memory CD4+ T cells. The source material was memory CD4+ T cells from blood. The source of these receptors is an adult in good health and CMV-seronegative.

The rearrangement links TRBV30 to TRBJ2-3; D not resolved. Germline V CDR1 and CDR2: GTSNPN, SVGIG (reference sequence). This CDR3 has 12 amino acids. V was pared by 2 bases and J by 6 bases, with 9 bases between. Here the CDR3 reads CAWSSRRDTQYF. CDR3 in DNA: TGTGCCTGGAGTTCCCGTCGGGATACGCAGTATTTT. Drawing the rest from reference TRBV30 and TRBJ2-3, the complete variable domain is SQTIHQWPATLVQPVGSPLSLECTVEGTSNPNLYWYRQAAGRGLQLLFYSVGIGQISSEVPQNLSASRPQDRQFILSSKKLLLSDSGFYLCAWSSRRDTQYFGPGTRLTVL.

The chain joins TRBV10-3 to TRBJ2-5; TRBD1 is a possible D gene (5 bases). Germline V lookup: CDR1 ENHRY, CDR2 SYGVKD. V lost 10 bases to trimming and J lost 3 bases, with 12 bases between them. This CDR3 is 12 amino acids long. The CDR3 sequence is CATRQTEETQYF. CDR3 nucleotide sequence: TGTGCCACACGACAGACGGAAGAGACCCAGTACTTC.

This chain joins TRBV6-5 and TRBJ1-2; D is uncertain. Germline lookup yields CDR1 MNHEY and CDR2 SVGAGI. V lost 6 bases and J 4 bases, leaving 15 bases between the germline ends. CDR3 length equals 14 residues. The CDR3 reads CASRAPGGLYGYTF. In DNA, the CDR3 is TGTGCCAGCAGGGCCCCCGGAGGGCTCTATGGCTACACCTTC.

The J gene is TRBJ1-2, the V gene TRBV6-6, with unresolved D. The CDR3 contains 13 residues. Trimming stripped 4 bases from V and 3 bases from J, with 9 bases between. Germline V gene lookup returns CDR1 MNHNY and CDR2 SVGAGI (reference sequence). The CDR3 nucleotides are TGTGCCAGCAGTTTTAGACGCGACTATGGCTACACCTTC. Protein sequence: CASSFRRDYGYTF.

There are a few counts of this clone. The rearrangement links TRBV6-1 to TRBJ1-6; D is perhaps TRBD1 (6 bases). Looked up from germline, CDR1 is MNHNS and CDR2 is SASEGT. The CDR3 contains 15 residues. Trimming took off 3 bases at V and 4 bases at J, with 10 bases between the two ends. The CDR3 bases are TGTGCCAGCAGTGAGAAGGGGGGATATAATTCACCCCTCCACTTT. As protein: CASSEKGGYNSPLHF.

The V call is TRBV6-5, the J call TRBJ1-5; 8 bases agree with TRBD1. With 6 bases clipped from V and 0 bases from J, the junction kept 4 bases outside the gene matches. CDR3 length equals 15 residues. The germline gives CDR1 MNHEY, CDR2 SVGAGI. The CDR3 DNA follows: TGTGCCAGCAGCCGGACAGGGTATAGCAATCAGCCCCAGCATTTT. Protein product: CASSRTGYSNQPQHF.

The V and J genes are TRBV19 and TRBJ1-2, with D unclear. Germline-derived CDR1 and CDR2 are LNHDA and SQIVND (reference sequence). The CDR3 has 14 amino acids. Trimming shortened V by 1 base and J by 7 bases, and 13 bases separated the two germline ends. The CDR3 protein is CASSIGHLGRGYTF. In DNA form, the CDR3 reads TGTGCCAGTAGTATAGGTCACTTAGGGCGTGGCTACACCTTC. Using reference TRBV19 and TRBJ1-2 for the parts outside the CDR3, the full variable domain is DGGITQSPKYLFRKEGQNVTLSCEQNLNHDAMYWYRQDPGQGLRLIYYSQIVNDFQKGDIAEGYSVSREKKESFPLTVTSAQKNPTAFYLCASSIGHLGRGYTFGSGTRLTVV.

The chain uses TRBV28 and TRBJ2-5; possible D gene TRBD1, 6 bases. The CDR3 contains 15 residues. Trimming pared 3 bases from V and 4 bases from J, leaving 15 bases between. Looked up from germline, CDR1 is MDHEN and CDR2 is SYDVKM. The CDR3 loop is CASSLVPGAGETQYF. Here the CDR3 DNA reads TGTGCCAGCAGTTTGGTCCCAGGGGCGGGAGAGACCCAGTACTTC.

This clone was counted between two and nine times. V gene TRBV13 combines with J gene TRBJ2-3; 8 positions agree with TRBD1. The trim removed 2 bases at V and 2 bases at J, leaving 21 bases unmatched. Germline values: CDR1 PRHDT, CDR2 FYEKMQ (reference sequence). This CDR3 has 21 amino acids. The CDR3 is CASSLLYTGTGMDQPTDTQYF. In DNA, the CDR3 is TGTGCCAGCAGCTTACTATATACCGGGACAGGCATGGATCAGCCCACAGATACGCAGTATTTT.

This clone was seen only a few times. V usage is TRBV4-1 and J usage is TRBJ1-1; 9 bases are a match to TRBD1. V lost 0 bases, J lost 3 bases, and 14 bases stayed unmatched. The germline V gene encodes CDR1 MGHRA and CDR2 YSYEKL. This CDR3 region has 19 residues. The CDR3 reads CASSQDTKYRGRGDTEAFF. The CDR3 nucleotides are TGCGCCAGCAGCCAAGATACGAAATACAGGGGGCGGGGGGACACTGAAGCTTTCTTT.

This clone was recorded once. The CDR3 protein is CASSLGLGYSTGAGTEAFF. CDR3 coding DNA: TGCGCCAGCAGCTTGGGTTTGGGGTATTCAACAGGGGCGGGAACTGAAGCTTTCTTT. V gene TRBV5-1 combines with J gene TRBJ1-1; 7 bases fit TRBD1. Looked up from germline, CDR1 is SGHRS and CDR2 is YFSETQ. V was pared by 0 bases and J by 5 bases, with 19 bases of the junction left unmatched. This CDR3 region has 19 residues.

This chain joins TRBV30 and TRBJ1-2; a weak D match, TRBD1 (6 bases). CDR1 and CDR2 from the germline V gene are GTSNPN and SVGIG (reference sequence). The CDR3 is made up of 10 amino acids. V was trimmed by 6 bases and J by 8 bases, leaving 10 bases between them. This chain's CDR3 is CACYRVGYTF. The DNA for the CDR3 is TGTGCCTGCTACAGGGTGGGCTACACCTTC.